Following are 14 T cell receptor beta chains from one sample sequenced in a study of blood T cells in healthy people across ages. The use of a sample-barcoded 5' primer and a J-beta primer mix characterized a second PCR of about 6 to 12 cycles. TCRdb passed the 5' RACE reads through MiXCR, listing each CDR3 protein once. The sample consists of around 1,000,000 distinct CDR3 sequences, under 40% of them appearing once. Sequencing input: blood. The receptors derive from a young man in good health.

The chain joins TRBV6-6 to TRBJ1-4, with a weak D call TRBD1 (5 bases). Per the germline V gene, CDR1 is MNHNY and CDR2 is SVGAGI (reference sequence). The CDR3 length is 13 residues. V was shortened by 2 bases and J by 7 bases, with 8 bases between the two germline ends. CDR3 residues: CASSYRGFEKLFF. DNA of the CDR3: TGTGCCAGCAGTTACCGGGGCTTTGAAAAACTGTTTTTT.

J is TRBJ1-5 and V is TRBV20-1; unclear D gene. CDR1 is DFQATT, CDR2 SNEGSKA, per germline (reference sequence). V lost 6 bases and J lost 0, with 24 bases in between. This CDR3 comprises 18 residues. CDR3 sequence: CSAPDGETSFYSNQPQHF. CDR3 nucleotide sequence: TGCAGTGCACCGGACGGGGAAACCTCCTTCTATAGCAATCAGCCCCAGCATTTT.

This clonotype was seen more than once but under ten times. The V gene is TRBV11-2, the J gene TRBJ2-7; D gene uncertain. The germline gives CDR1 SGHAT, CDR2 FQNNGV. This CDR3 is 12 amino acids long. V gave up 3 bases and J gave up 11 bases, with 14 bases separating them. The chain's CDR3 is CASSFSRTDEYF. DNA of the CDR3: TGTGCCAGCAGCTTCTCCCGAACCGACGAGTACTTC.

V gene TRBV5-1 combines with J gene TRBJ2-1; D might be TRBD2 (7 bases). From germline, CDR1 is SGHRS and CDR2 YFSETQ. This CDR3 has 15 residues. With 2 bases removed from V and 3 bases from J, the gap between germline ends came to 12 bases. CDR3 sequence reads: CASSLRGADYNEQFF. The CDR3 nucleotides are TGCGCCAGCAGCTTACGGGGGGCCGACTACAATGAGCAGTTCTTC.

This clonotype has a handful of counts. CDR3 in amino acids: CASSEFSSNNSPLHF. DNA for the CDR3: TGTGCCAGCAGTGAATTTTCCAGTAATAATTCACCCCTCCACTTT. This sequence joins TRBV25-1 and TRBJ1-6; D gene unclear. Trimming removed 1 base at V and 5 bases at J, with 9 bases between. Germline V gene sequence: CDR1 MGHDK, CDR2 SYGVNS. CDR3 length: 15 residues.

The chain joins TRBV20-1 to TRBJ1-2, with unresolved D. The CDR3 has 10 amino acids. The germline gives CDR1 DFQATT, CDR2 SNEGSKA (reference sequence). V shed 4 bases and J shed 10 bases, with 10 bases lying between them. CDR3 in amino acids: CSANRCDYTF. CDR3 bases: TGCAGTGCTAACCGGTGTGACTACACCTTC.

This chain uses TRBV29-1 with TRBJ2-5, with D unresolved. Trimming took 7 bases from V and 5 from J, leaving 14 bases between them. The germline V gene has CDR1 SQVTM and CDR2 ANQGSEA. This CDR3 spans 12 amino acids. The CDR3 sequence is CSARSVGETQYF. DNA for the CDR3: TGCAGCGCACGCTCGGTAGGGGAGACCCAGTACTTC.

This rearrangement joins TRBV12-3 or TRBV12-4 to TRBJ1-5; no definite D call. With 3 bases removed from V and 0 bases from J, the gap between germline ends came to 6 bases. The CDR3 is 14 residues long. In nucleotides, the CDR3 is TGTGCCAGCAGTTTCCTCAGTAGCAATCAGCCCCAGCATTTT. Amino acid sequence: CASSFLSSNQPQHF.

The chain employs TRBV4-3 and TRBJ2-5, with unresolved D. The J call may be wrong; the DNA end is better matched by TRBJ2-7. The CDR3 is 13 residues long. Germline CDR1 reads LGHNA; CDR2 reads YSLEER. The CDR3 DNA is TGCGCCAGCAGCCAAGATCCTGGCTCCGAGCAGTACTTC. Its protein is CASSQDPGSEQYF.

The chain uses TRBV7-9 and TRBJ1-4, with 7 nucleotides matching TRBD1. This CDR3 is 14 amino acids long. The trim removed 6 bases at V and 8 bases at J, leaving 9 bases unmatched. CDR1 is SEHNR and CDR2 is FQNEAQ in the germline V gene (reference sequence). DNA for the CDR3: TGTGCCAGCAGATCCGACAGGGATGGCGAAAAACTGTTTTTT. Residues: CASRSDRDGEKLFF.

The CDR3 bases are TGCAGTCTTACAGGGGAGACCCAGTACTTC. Translation gives CSLTGETQYF. The V and J genes are TRBV20-1 and TRBJ2-5, with D perhaps matching TRBD1 (6 bases). Trimming cost V 8 bases and J 5 bases, with 9 bases left between them. This CDR3 spans 10 amino acids. From germline, CDR1 is DFQATT and CDR2 SNEGSKA (reference sequence).

With respect to this clonotype: At one end, the junction sequence differs from germline, possibly due to a read error. V is TRBV12-3 or TRBV12-4 and J is TRBJ1-6; no definite D call. The CDR3 runs 16 residues. The DNA for the CDR3 is TGTGCCAGCAGTTTTCGGGCGAGCTCCTATAGTTCACCCCTCCACTTT. Translating gives CASSFRASSYSSPLHF.

This clonotype has more than one count but fewer than ten. V gene TRBV20-1 combines with J gene TRBJ2-1, with D possibly being TRBD1 or TRBD2 (5 bases each). This CDR3 has 18 amino acids. Germline V gene data show CDR1 as DFQATT and CDR2 as SNEGSKA (reference sequence). Trimming shortened V by 3 bases and J by 3 bases, and 24 bases separated the two germline ends. The CDR3 is CSARSRGQGGGLYNEQFF. The CDR3 DNA reads TGCAGTGCTAGGTCCCGGGGCCAGGGCGGTGGTCTCTACAATGAGCAGTTCTTC.

This clonotype came up a few times. V is TRBV7-2 and J is TRBJ2-3; no clear D. Trimming removed 5 bases from V and 1 base from J, with 10 bases in between. The CDR3 runs to 14 residues. Germline values: CDR1 SGHTA, CDR2 FQGNSA. CDR3 sequence (DNA): TGTGCCAGCAGCCGACTGATTGGCACAGATACGCAGTATTTT. Its protein product is CASSRLIGTDTQYF.